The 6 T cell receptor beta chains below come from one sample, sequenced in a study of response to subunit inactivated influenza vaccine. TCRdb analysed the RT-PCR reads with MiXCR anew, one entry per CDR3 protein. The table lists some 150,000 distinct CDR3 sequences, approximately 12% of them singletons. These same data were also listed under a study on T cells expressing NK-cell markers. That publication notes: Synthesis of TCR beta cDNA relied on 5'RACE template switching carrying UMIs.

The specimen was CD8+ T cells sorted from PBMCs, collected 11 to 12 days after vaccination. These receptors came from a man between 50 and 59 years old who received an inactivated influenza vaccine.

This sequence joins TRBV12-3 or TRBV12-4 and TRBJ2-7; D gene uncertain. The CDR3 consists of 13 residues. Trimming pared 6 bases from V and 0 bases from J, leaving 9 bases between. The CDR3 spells CASRSISSYEQYF. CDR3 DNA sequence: TGTGCCAGCAGGTCAATATCCTCCTACGAGCAGTACTTC.

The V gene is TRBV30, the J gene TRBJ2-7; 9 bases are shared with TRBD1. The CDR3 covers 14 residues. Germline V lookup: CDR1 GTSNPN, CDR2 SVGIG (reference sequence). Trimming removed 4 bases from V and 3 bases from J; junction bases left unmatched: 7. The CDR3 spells CAWTPRDRVYEQYF. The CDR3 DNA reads TGTGCCTGGACCCCCCGGGACAGGGTCTACGAGCAGTACTTC.

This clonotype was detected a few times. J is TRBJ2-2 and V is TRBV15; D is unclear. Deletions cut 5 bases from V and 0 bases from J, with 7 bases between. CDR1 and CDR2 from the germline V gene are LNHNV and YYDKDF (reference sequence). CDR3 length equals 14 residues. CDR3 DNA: TGTGCCACCAGCCGCAGGACGAACACCGGGGAGCTGTTTTTT. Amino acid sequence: CATSRRTNTGELFF.

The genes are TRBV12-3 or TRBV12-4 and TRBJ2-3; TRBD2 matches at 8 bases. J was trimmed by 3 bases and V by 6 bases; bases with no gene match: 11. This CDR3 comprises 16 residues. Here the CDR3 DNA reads TGTGCCAGCAGCCCCCTCCGCGGCGGGAGGACAGATACGCAGTATTTT. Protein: CASSPLRGGRTDTQYF.

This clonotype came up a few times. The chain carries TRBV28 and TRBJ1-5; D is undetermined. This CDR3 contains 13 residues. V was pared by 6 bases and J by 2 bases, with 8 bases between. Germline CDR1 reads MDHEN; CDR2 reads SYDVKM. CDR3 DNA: TGTGCCAGCAGATTGTGGGGCAATCAGCCCCAGCATTTT. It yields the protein CASRLWGNQPQHF. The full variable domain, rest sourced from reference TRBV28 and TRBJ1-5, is DVKVTQSSRYLVKRTGEKVFLECVQDMDHENMFWYRQDPGLGLRLIYFSYDVKMKEKGDIPEGYSVSREKKERFSLILESASTNQTSMYLCASRLWGNQPQHFGDGTRLSIL.

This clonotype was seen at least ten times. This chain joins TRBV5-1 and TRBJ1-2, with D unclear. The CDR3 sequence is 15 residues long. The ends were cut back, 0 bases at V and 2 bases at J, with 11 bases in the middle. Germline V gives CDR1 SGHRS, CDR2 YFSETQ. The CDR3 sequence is CASSLANIGNYGYTF. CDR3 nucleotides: TGCGCCAGCAGCTTGGCCAATATTGGAAACTATGGCTACACCTTC.